This passage covers 30 T cell receptor beta chains from one sample sequenced in a study of T cell responses to AZD1222 COVID-19 vaccine. This table comes from immunoSEQ multiplex PCR, and its TCRdb copy is limited to in-frame clones, with some not included. The sample holds under 150,000 clones; 70% to 90% are singletons and the top ten take roughly a tenth. The sample consisted of peripheral blood, taken 28 days after the second AZD1222 dose. These receptors were obtained from an adult who received the AZD1222 COVID-19 vaccine.

The chain uses TRBV7-9 and TRBJ1-2; D is possibly TRBD1 (6 bases). The V and J ends lost 4 bases and 7 bases respectively, with 19 bases between them. There are 15 residues in the CDR3. CDR1 SEHNR and CDR2 FQNEAQ come from the germline V gene (reference sequence). In nucleotides, the CDR3 is TGTGCCAGCAGCTCCCAGGCCCTACAGGGTTCTGGCTACACCTTC. It yields the protein CASSSQALQGSGYTF.

The chain recombines TRBV10-2 with TRBJ2-5; D is undetermined. The CDR3 extends over 11 amino acids. V lost 9 bases, J lost 1 base, and 6 bases lay in between. Germline loops: CDR1 WSHSY, CDR2 SAAADI. DNA of the CDR3: TGCGCCAGTCGCGGCCAAGAGACCCAGTACTTC. It specifies CASRGQETQYF.

The CDR3 spells CASSPLQRYEQYF. CDR3 in DNA: TGTGCCAGCTCACCACTACAGAGATACGAGCAGTACTTC. The chain employs TRBV18 and TRBJ2-7; D not resolved. Trimming took off 1 base at V and 4 bases at J, with 8 bases between the two ends. Looked up from germline, CDR1 is KGHSH and CDR2 is LQKENI. The CDR3 sequence is 13 residues long.

The chain couples TRBV12-3 or TRBV12-4 to TRBJ2-7; no clear D. The germline V and J ends were trimmed by 3 bases and 5 bases, with 11 bases remaining between them. This CDR3 has 13 amino acids. The CDR3 here is CASSLPGTDEQYF. In DNA, the CDR3 is TGTGCCAGCAGTTTGCCAGGTACCGACGAGCAGTACTTC.

The chain employs TRBV30 and TRBJ1-5; TRBD1 agrees at 7 bases. The V and J ends lost 2 bases and 4 bases, in that order; junction bases with no gene match: 8. The CDR3 covers 15 residues. The germline V gene has CDR1 GTSNPN and CDR2 SVGIG (reference sequence). The CDR3 here is CAWSLPGTVNQPQHF. The CDR3, as DNA: TGTGCCTGGAGTCTCCCCGGGACAGTTAATCAGCCCCAGCATTTT. The variable domain in full, with the rest retrieved from reference TRBV30 and TRBJ1-5, is SQTIHQWPATLVQPVGSPLSLECTVEGTSNPNLYWYRQAAGRGLQLLFYSVGIGQISSEVPQNLSASRPQDRQFILSSKKLLLSDSGFYLCAWSLPGTVNQPQHFGDGTRLSIL.

This clone was observed a few times. The chain recombines TRBV5-1 with TRBJ2-5, with D perhaps matching TRBD1 (6 bases). CDR3 length equals 15 residues. Trimming shortened V by 4 bases and J by 5 bases, and 18 bases separated the two germline ends. CDR1 and CDR2 from the germline V gene are SGHRS and YFSETQ. The CDR3 protein is CASSTGHPNVETQYF. CDR3 DNA: TGCGCCAGCAGCACGGGACATCCGAACGTGGAGACCCAGTACTTC.

The gene calls are TRBV27 and TRBJ1-1, with D hard to call. Trimming removed 6 bases from V and 7 bases from J, with 15 bases in between. Germline loops: CDR1 MNHEY, CDR2 SMNVEV (reference sequence). The CDR3 spans 13 residues. CDR3 sequence: CASSILWGGEAFF. The CDR3 DNA follows: TGTGCCAGCAGCATACTATGGGGAGGTGAAGCTTTCTTT.

The chain joins TRBV18 to TRBJ1-4; no clear D. CDR1 KGHSH and CDR2 LQKENI come from the germline V gene. V was shortened by 3 bases and J by 7 bases, with 6 bases between the two germline ends. The CDR3 is 12 amino acids. The CDR3 coding sequence is TGTGCCAGCTCACCCCAAAGTGAAAAACTGTTTTTT. It translates to CASSPQSEKLFF.

CDR3 coding DNA: TGCGCCAGCAGCTCATTCGGGCCCGCGGGCACAGATACGCAGTATTTT. It is translated as CASSSFGPAGTDTQYF. The J gene is TRBJ2-3, the V gene TRBV5-1; D uncertain. In germline, CDR1 is SGHRS, CDR2 YFSETQ. The CDR3 is 16 amino acids. Deletions cut 3 bases from V and 1 base from J, with 15 bases between.

This clone has a single count. This chain uses TRBV15 with TRBJ2-7, with unresolved D. The CDR3 sequence is 13 residues long. Germline values: CDR1 LNHNV, CDR2 YYDKDF (reference sequence). Trimming cost V 5 bases and J 3 bases, with 11 bases left between them. The CDR3 loop reads CATSFSLGYEQYF. The CDR3 DNA follows: TGTGCCACCAGCTTTTCGTTGGGCTACGAGCAGTACTTC.

Points on this clone: Other DNA sequences from this sample encode an identical CDR3 as well. The J gene is TRBJ1-5, the V gene TRBV2, with D maybe TRBD1 (6 bases). V lost 4 bases and J lost 7, with 11 bases in between. Per the germline V gene, CDR1 is SNHLY and CDR2 is FYNNEI. The CDR3 is 13 residues long. As DNA, the CDR3 is TGTGCCAGCAGTGCAGGGGAGGGACAGCCCCAGCATTTT. Protein: CASSAGEGQPQHF.

This chain joins TRBV2 and TRBJ2-1, with a tentative D call TRBD2 (5 bases). The CDR3 has 15 residues. Deletions cut 5 bases from V and 5 bases from J, with 16 bases between. Germline CDR1 reads SNHLY; CDR2 reads FYNNEI. The CDR3 sequence is CASSPLTSADNEQFF. In DNA, the CDR3 is TGTGCCAGCAGTCCGCTTACCTCAGCGGACAATGAGCAGTTCTTC.

This clone was recorded once. J is TRBJ2-2 and V is TRBV2; 7 bases are shared with TRBD1. V was pared by 7 bases and J by 4 bases, with 6 bases of the junction left unmatched. CDR1 and CDR2 from the germline V gene are SNHLY and FYNNEI. This CDR3 has 14 residues. This CDR3 reads CASTEDRITGELFF. For the CDR3, the DNA is TGTGCCAGCACTGAGGACAGGATCACCGGGGAGCTGTTTTTT.

This chain uses TRBV10-2 with TRBJ1-2, with D tentatively TRBD1 (6 bases). CDR3 length: 13 amino acids. CDR1 WSHSY and CDR2 SAAADI come from the germline V gene. Trimming took off 5 bases at V and 2 bases at J, with 9 bases between the two ends. The CDR3 nucleotides read TGCGCCAGCAGTCGGGACACGAACTATGGCTACACCTTC. This codes for CASSRDTNYGYTF.

This clone occurred once. This chain joins TRBV7-2 and TRBJ1-1; D is unclear. CDR3 length: 14 residues. The germline gives CDR1 SGHTA, CDR2 FQGNSA. V lost 3 bases, J lost 3 bases, and 11 bases lay in between. The CDR3 spells CASSFTVTYTEAFF. The CDR3 DNA reads as TGTGCCAGCAGCTTTACGGTTACCTACACTGAAGCTTTCTTT.

Only a few counts were recorded for this clone. The chain joins TRBV29-1 to TRBJ2-7, with TRBD1 as a possible D gene (5 bases). Trimming pared 5 bases from V and 7 bases from J, leaving 12 bases between. This CDR3 spans 11 amino acids. Per germline, CDR1 SQVTM and CDR2 ANQGSEA. CDR3 DNA sequence: TGCAGCGTTCGACAGTTACGGGAGCAGTACTTC. It codes for CSVRQLREQYF.

The chain recombines TRBV15 with TRBJ1-6; D remains unclear. The CDR3 is 15 amino acids. V lost 5 bases and J lost 9, with 17 bases in between. CDR1 is LNHNV and CDR2 is YYDKDF in the germline V gene (reference sequence). CDR3 in DNA: TGTGCCACCAGCCCCCGGCAGACGGGGTCTTCACCCCTCCACTTT. It yields the protein CATSPRQTGSSPLHF.

The V call is TRBV6-5, the J call TRBJ2-5; no definite D call. The germline V gene encodes CDR1 MNHEY and CDR2 SVGAGI. V dropped 5 bases and J dropped 7 bases, with 11 bases sitting between them. This CDR3 has 12 amino acids. Written as DNA, the CDR3 is TGTGCCAGCAGTCGACTGGCAGGGACCCAGTACTTC. The encoded protein is CASSRLAGTQYF.

This chain joins TRBV6-1 and TRBJ1-3; the D is unclear. Trimming took off 0 bases at V and 0 bases at J, with 3 bases between the two ends. The V gene's germline CDR1 is MNHNS and CDR2 SASEGT. The CDR3 runs to 14 residues. The CDR3 loop reads CASSEANSGNTIYF. The CDR3 coding sequence is TGTGCCAGCAGTGAAGCCAACTCTGGAAACACCATATATTTT.

The V and J genes are TRBV27 and TRBJ1-4; D gene ambiguous. The ends were cut back, 6 bases at V and 6 bases at J, with 17 bases in the middle. This CDR3 contains 15 residues. From germline, CDR1 is MNHEY and CDR2 SMNVEV (reference sequence). The CDR3 nucleotides are TGTGCCAGCAGGGGCAGACGAGGGCAAGATGAAAAACTGTTTTTT. Translated, it gives CASRGRRGQDEKLFF. The variable domain in full, completed from reference TRBV27 and TRBJ1-4, reads EAQVTQNPRYLITVTGKKLTVTCSQNMNHEYMSWYRQDPGLGLRQIYYSMNVEVTDKGDVPEGYKVSRKEKRNFPLILESPSPNQTSLYFCASRGRRGQDEKLFFGSGTQLSVL.

As for this clone: The sample holds other DNA sequences that translate to the same CDR3. The chain recombines TRBV30 with TRBJ1-5, with D perhaps TRBD1 (5 bases). The CDR3 is 13 amino acids. With 3 bases removed from V and 2 bases from J, the gap between germline ends came to 8 bases. Germline CDR1 GTSNPN, CDR2 SVGIG (reference sequence). This CDR3 reads CAWRQGGNQPQHF. The CDR3 region has the DNA TGTGCCTGGAGGCAGGGTGGCAATCAGCCCCAGCATTTT.

CDR3 loop: CASSQPRGRTNEKLFF. CDR3 DNA sequence: TGTGCCAGCAGCCAACCCAGGGGGCGGACTAATGAAAAACTGTTTTTT. The V call is TRBV3-1 (or the pseudogene TRBV3-2), the J call TRBJ1-4, with 8 bases identical to TRBD1. The V and J ends lost 2 bases and 2 bases, in that order; junction bases with no gene match: 4. In germline, CDR1 is LGHDT, CDR2 YNNKEL (reference sequence). The CDR3 length is 16 residues.

The rearrangement uses TRBV5-4 and TRBJ2-3, with D hard to call. The germline V gene has CDR1 SGHNT and CDR2 YYREEE (reference sequence). V was pared by 2 bases and J by 0 bases, with 7 bases between. The CDR3 is 14 residues long. CDR3 coding DNA: TGTGCCAGCAGCTTCCTGTTTAGCACAGATACGCAGTATTTT. It specifies CASSFLFSTDTQYF. The full variable domain, with the rest looked up from reference TRBV5-4 and TRBJ2-3, is ETGVTQSPTHLIKTRGQQVTLRCSSQSGHNTVSWYQQALGQGPQFIFQYYREEENGRGNFPPRFSGLQFPNYSSELNVNALELDDSALYLCASSFLFSTDTQYFGPGTRLTVL.

This rearrangement joins TRBV5-6 to TRBJ1-6; D is unclear. Germline V lookup: CDR1 SGHDT, CDR2 YYEEEE. V was cut by 6 bases and J by 3 bases, with 19 bases left in between. This CDR3 is 17 amino acids long. Here the CDR3 DNA reads TGTGCCAGCAAGCGAACGAGGATCGCCTACTATAATTCACCCCTCCACTTT. Translating gives CASKRTRIAYYNSPLHF.

The chain recombines TRBV11-2 with TRBJ1-1; 7 nucleotides line up with TRBD1. CDR3 length: 14 amino acids. CDR1 is SGHAT and CDR2 is FQNNGV in the germline V gene. The J segment lost 0 bases and the V segment lost 3 bases, leaving 1 base of the junction unmatched. CDR3 sequence (DNA): TGTGCCAGCAGCTTGGGACAGATGAACACTGAAGCTTTCTTT. Amino acid sequence: CASSLGQMNTEAFF.

The J gene is TRBJ1-5, the V gene TRBV18, with 9 bases identical to TRBD1. The V segment lost 3 bases and the J segment 5 bases; nucleotides outside the gene matches: 5. Germline V gives CDR1 KGHSH, CDR2 LQKENI. The CDR3 runs to 15 residues. CDR3 coding DNA: TGTGCCAGCTCACCCTACGGGACAGGGTATCAGCCCCAGCATTTT. It yields the protein CASSPYGTGYQPQHF.

The chain has TRBV27 and TRBJ2-7; 8 bases agree with TRBD1. The CDR3 has 13 amino acids. CDR1 is MNHEY, CDR2 SMNVEV, per germline (reference sequence). Trimming at V came to 1 base and at J to 5 bases, leaving 1 base not matched to a gene. The DNA of the CDR3 is TGTGCCAGCAGTTTATTGACAGGGGACGAGCAGTACTTC. Encoded protein: CASSLLTGDEQYF.

The rearrangement uses TRBV7-8 and TRBJ1-1; tentatively, D is TRBD1 (5 bases). V shed 1 base and J shed 0 bases, with 9 bases lying between them. CDR1 and CDR2 from the germline V gene are SGHVS and FQNEAQ. There are 15 residues in the CDR3. This CDR3 reads CASSLDGTLNTEAFF. Here the CDR3 DNA reads TGTGCCAGCAGCTTAGATGGGACCCTGAACACTGAAGCTTTCTTT.

The chain employs TRBV29-1 and TRBJ2-1; no reliable D call. Trimming stripped 5 bases from V and 1 base from J, with 12 bases between. The germline V gene has CDR1 SQVTM and CDR2 ANQGSEA. CDR3 length equals 14 residues. The CDR3 coding sequence is TGCAGCGTTTCTCCGCCGCCTTCCTACAATGAGCAGTTCTTC. Translating it yields CSVSPPPSYNEQFF.

The chain has TRBV19 and TRBJ2-5; D is possibly TRBD1 (5 bases). V was cut by 5 bases and J by 5 bases, with 21 bases left in between. The length of the CDR3 is 16 residues. Germline loops: CDR1 LNHDA, CDR2 SQIVND (reference sequence). The CDR3 protein is CASSVDNLLLRETQYF. The CDR3 nucleotides read TGTGCCAGTAGTGTGGACAATCTTCTCCTTCGGGAGACCCAGTACTTC.